This T cell receptor (beta chain) came from a study of T cell responses to AZD1222 COVID-19 vaccine. The V end lost 3 bases, the J end lost 6 bases, and 21 bases lay between the germline ends. This CDR3 has 17 amino acids. Germline loops: CDR1 SGHRS, CDR2 YFSETQ. Sequencing was performed with immunoSEQ multiplex PCR; in TCRdb, only in-frame clones are kept and a portion is missing. The sample holds 95,000 to 100,000 clones, about 86% seen once. Whole-study results and caveats: At study baseline, merely six AZD1222 recipients were seropositive.

This clone was picked up one time. Its specificity is unknown. This sequence joins TRBV5-1 and TRBJ1-4, with a possible D match to TRBD1 (6 bases). This specimen was peripheral blood, taken on day 0 of AZD1222 vaccination. The clonotype comes from an adult in good health. DNA of the CDR3: TGCGCCAGCAGCTACCTTGGACAGCCCTGGGAGGATGAAAAACTGTTTTTT. This translates into CASSYLGQPWEDEKLFF.